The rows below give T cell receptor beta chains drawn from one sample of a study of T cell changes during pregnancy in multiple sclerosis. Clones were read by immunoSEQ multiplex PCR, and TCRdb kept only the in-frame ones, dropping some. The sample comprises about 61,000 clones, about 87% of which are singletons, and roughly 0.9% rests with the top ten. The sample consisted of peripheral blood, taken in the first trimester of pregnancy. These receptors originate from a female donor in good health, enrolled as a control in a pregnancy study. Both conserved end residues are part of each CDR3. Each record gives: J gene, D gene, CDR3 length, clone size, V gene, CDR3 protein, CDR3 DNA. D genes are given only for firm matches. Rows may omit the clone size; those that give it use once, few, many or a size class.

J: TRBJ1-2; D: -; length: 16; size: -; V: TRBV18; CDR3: CASSRMSLPDIYGYTF; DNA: TGTGCCAGCTCTCGCATGAGTTTGCCCGACATCTATGGCTACACCTTC
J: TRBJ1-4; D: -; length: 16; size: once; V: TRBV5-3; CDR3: CARSPRRPGRNEKLFF; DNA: TGTGCCAGAAGTCCACGACGACCGGGTCGAAATGAAAAACTGTTTTTT
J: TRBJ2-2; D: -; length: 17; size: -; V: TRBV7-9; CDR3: CASRFSGGGLSTGELFF; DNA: TGTGCCAGCAGGTTCTCCGGTGGGGGACTGAGCACCGGGGAGCTGTTTTTT
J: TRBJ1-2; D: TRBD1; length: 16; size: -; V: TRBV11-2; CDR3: CASSLSRDRDRDGYTF; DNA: TGTGCCAGCAGCTTGTCCCGGGACAGGGATCGGGATGGCTACACCTTC
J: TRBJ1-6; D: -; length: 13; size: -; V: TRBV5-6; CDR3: CASSLGNNSPLHF; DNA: TGTGCCAGCAGCTTGGGTAATAATTCACCCCTCCACTTT
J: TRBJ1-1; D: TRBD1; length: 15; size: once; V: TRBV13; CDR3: CASSPTGEDNTEAFF; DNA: TGTGCCAGCAGCCCTACAGGGGAGGATAACACTGAAGCTTTCTTT
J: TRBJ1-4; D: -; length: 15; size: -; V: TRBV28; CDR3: CASSLGAGFSEKLFF; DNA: TGTGCCAGCAGTTTAGGGGCAGGGTTCAGTGAAAAACTGTTTTTT
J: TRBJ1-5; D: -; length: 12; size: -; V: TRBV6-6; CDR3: CASNLGDQPQHF; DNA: TGTGCCAGCAACCTAGGGGATCAGCCCCAGCATTTT
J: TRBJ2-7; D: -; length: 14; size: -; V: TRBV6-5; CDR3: CASSRQGSSYEQYF; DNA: TGTGCCAGCAGTCGACAAGGGAGCTCCTACGAGCAGTACTTC
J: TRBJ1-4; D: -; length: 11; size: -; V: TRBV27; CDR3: CASRRGEKLFF; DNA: TGTGCCAGCAGGAGAGGTGAAAAACTGTTTTTT
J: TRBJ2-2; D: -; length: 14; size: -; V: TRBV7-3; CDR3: CASSLGQITGELFF; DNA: TGTGCCAGCAGCTTAGGACAGATCACCGGGGAGCTGTTTTTT
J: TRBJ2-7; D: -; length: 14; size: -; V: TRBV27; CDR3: CASSYPGEPYEQYF; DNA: TGTGCCAGCAGTTATCCAGGGGAACCCTACGAGCAGTACTTC
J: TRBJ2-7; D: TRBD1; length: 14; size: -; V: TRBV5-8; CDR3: CASAGGTGGFEQYF; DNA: TGTGCCTCCGCCGGGGGGACAGGGGGCTTCGAGCAGTACTTC
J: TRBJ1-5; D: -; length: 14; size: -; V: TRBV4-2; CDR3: CASSQDRGDQPQHF; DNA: TGTGCCAGCAGCCAAGACAGGGGTGATCAGCCCCAGCATTTT
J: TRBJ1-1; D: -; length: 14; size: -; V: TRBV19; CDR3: CASKVGPSNTEAFF; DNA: TGTGCCAGCAAAGTTGGGCCCTCGAACACTGAAGCTTTCTTT
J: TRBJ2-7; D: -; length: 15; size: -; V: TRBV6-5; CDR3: CASSRGAGGFYEQYF; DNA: TGTGCCAGCAGTCGGGGAGCAGGCGGATTCTACGAGCAGTACTTC
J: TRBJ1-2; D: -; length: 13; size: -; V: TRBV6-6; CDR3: CASRREGVNGYTF; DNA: TGTGCCAGCAGAAGGGAGGGGGTGAATGGCTACACCTTC
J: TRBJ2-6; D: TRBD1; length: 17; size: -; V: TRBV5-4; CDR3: CASSKPKQGAGANVLTF; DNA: TGTGCCAGCAGCAAACCGAAACAGGGGGCTGGGGCCAACGTCCTGACTTTC
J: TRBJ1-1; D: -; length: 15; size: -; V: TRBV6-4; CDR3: CASRDKTGVNTEAFF; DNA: TGTGCCAGCAGAGATAAAACAGGAGTGAACACTGAAGCTTTCTTT
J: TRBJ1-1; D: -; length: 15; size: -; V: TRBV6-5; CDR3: CASSYSEEGYTEAFF; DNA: TGTGCCAGCAGTTACTCGGAAGAGGGATACACTGAAGCTTTCTTT
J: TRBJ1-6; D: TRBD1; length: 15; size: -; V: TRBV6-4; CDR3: CASSDSRDRASPLHF; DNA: TGTGCCAGCAGTGACTCGAGGGACAGGGCTTCACCCCTCCACTTT
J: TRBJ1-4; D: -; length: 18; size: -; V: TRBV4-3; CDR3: CASSQNPFFGGSDEKLFF; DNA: TGCGCCAGCAGCCAAAATCCGTTTTTTGGGGGCTCGGATGAAAAACTGTTTTTT
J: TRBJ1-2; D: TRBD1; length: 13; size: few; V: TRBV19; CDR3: CASADRVRVGYTF; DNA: TGTGCCAGCGCAGACAGGGTGAGGGTCGGCTACACCTTC
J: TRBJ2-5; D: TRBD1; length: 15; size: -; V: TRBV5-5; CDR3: CASSLFGQAQETQYF; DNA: TGTGCCAGCAGCCTTTTCGGACAGGCCCAAGAGACCCAGTACTTC
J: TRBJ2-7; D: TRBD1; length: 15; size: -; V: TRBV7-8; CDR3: CASSLETGYGYEQYF; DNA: TGTGCCAGCAGCCTAGAGACAGGGTATGGCTACGAGCAGTACTTC
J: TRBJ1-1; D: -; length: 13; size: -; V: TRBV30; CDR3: CALIQIQNTEAFF; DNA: TGTGCCTTAATACAGATACAAAACACTGAAGCTTTCTTT
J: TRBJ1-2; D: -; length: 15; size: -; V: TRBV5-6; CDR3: CASSLEGRSSYGYTF; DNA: TGTGCCAGCAGCTTGGAAGGCAGGTCCAGCTATGGCTACACCTTC
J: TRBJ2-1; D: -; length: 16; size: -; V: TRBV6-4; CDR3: CASSVAGGQGYNEQFF; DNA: TGTGCCAGCAGTGTCGCGGGGGGACAGGGCTACAATGAGCAGTTCTTC
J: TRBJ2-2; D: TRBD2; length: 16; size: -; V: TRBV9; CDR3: CASSVTTGGLSGELFF; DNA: TGTGCCAGCAGCGTAACGACGGGGGGGCTTTCCGGGGAGCTGTTTTTT
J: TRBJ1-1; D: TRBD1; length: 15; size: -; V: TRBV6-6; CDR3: CASRGQGKMNTEAFF; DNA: TGTGCCAGCAGAGGACAGGGGAAAATGAACACTGAAGCTTTCTTT
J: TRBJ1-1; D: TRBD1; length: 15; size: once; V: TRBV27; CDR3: CASSLTGGPNTEAFF; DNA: TGTGCCAGCAGTCTCACAGGGGGCCCGAACACTGAAGCTTTCTTT
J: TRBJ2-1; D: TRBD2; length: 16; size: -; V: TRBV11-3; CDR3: CASSSTFSGGKGEQFF; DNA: TGTGCCAGCAGCTCGACCTTTAGCGGGGGGAAGGGTGAGCAGTTCTTC
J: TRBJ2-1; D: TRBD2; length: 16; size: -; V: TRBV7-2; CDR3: CASSSTSGGGLNEQFF; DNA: TGTGCCAGCAGCTCAACTAGCGGGGGGGGCCTCAATGAGCAGTTCTTC
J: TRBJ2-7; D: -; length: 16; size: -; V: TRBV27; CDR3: CASSFASGTLRAEQYF; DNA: TGTGCCAGCAGTTTTGCCAGCGGGACACTGAGGGCCGAGCAGTACTTC
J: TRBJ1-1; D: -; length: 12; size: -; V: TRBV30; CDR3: CAWTREYTEAFF; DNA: TGTGCCTGGACTCGGGAATACACTGAAGCTTTCTTT
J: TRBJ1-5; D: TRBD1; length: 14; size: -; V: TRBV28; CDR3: CASRQGQRNQPQHF; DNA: TGTGCCAGCAGACAGGGGCAAAGGAATCAGCCCCAGCATTTT
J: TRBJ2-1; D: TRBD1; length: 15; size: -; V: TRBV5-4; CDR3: CASSKGQNSYNEQFF; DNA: TGTGCCAGCAGCAAGGGACAGAACTCCTACAATGAGCAGTTCTTC
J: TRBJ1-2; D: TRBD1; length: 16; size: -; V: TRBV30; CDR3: CAWSVPGTGAPYGYTF; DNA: TGTGCCTGGAGTGTACCTGGGACAGGGGCCCCGTATGGCTACACCTTC
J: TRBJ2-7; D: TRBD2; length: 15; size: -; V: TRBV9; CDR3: CASSVGSGGSYEQYF; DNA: TGTGCCAGCAGCGTAGGAAGCGGGGGCTCCTACGAGCAGTACTTC
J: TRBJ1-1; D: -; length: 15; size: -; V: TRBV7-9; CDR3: CASSSADGRTTEAFF; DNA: TGTGCCAGCAGCTCAGCCGACGGGAGGACCACTGAAGCTTTCTTT
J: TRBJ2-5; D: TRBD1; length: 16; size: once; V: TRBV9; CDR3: CASSTPGQGVVETQYF; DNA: TGTGCCAGCAGCACACCGGGACAGGGTGTTGTGGAGACCCAGTACTTC
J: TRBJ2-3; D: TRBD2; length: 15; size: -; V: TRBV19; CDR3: CASRTSGGAIDTQYF; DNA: TGTGCCAGCCGGACTAGCGGGGGGGCCATAGATACGCAGTATTTT
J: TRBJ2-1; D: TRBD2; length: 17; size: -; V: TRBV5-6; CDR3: CASSLRSTSGGAHEQFF; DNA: TGTGCCAGCAGCTTGCGGTCGACTAGCGGGGGGGCCCATGAGCAGTTCTTC
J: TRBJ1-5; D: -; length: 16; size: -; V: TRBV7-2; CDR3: CASSTAGRPGSQPQHF; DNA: TGTGCCAGCAGCACCGCGGGACGCCCAGGGAGTCAGCCCCAGCATTTT
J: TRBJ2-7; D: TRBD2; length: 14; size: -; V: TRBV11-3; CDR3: CASSLGGGSHEQYF; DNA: TGTGCCAGCAGCTTAGGGGGAGGGAGCCACGAGCAGTACTTC